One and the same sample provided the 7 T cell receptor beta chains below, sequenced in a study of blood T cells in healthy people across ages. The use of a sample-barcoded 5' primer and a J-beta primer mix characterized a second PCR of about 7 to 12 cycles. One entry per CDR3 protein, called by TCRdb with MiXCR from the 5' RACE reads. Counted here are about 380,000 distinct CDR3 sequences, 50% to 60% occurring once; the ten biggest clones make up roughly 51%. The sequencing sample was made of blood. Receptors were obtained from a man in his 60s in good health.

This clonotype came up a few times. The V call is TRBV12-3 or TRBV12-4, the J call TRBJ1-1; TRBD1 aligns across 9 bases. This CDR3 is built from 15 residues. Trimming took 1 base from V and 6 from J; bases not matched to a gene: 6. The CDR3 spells CASSLGGTGKAEAFF. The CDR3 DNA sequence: TGTGCCAGCAGTTTAGGGGGGACAGGGAAGGCTGAAGCTTTCTTT.

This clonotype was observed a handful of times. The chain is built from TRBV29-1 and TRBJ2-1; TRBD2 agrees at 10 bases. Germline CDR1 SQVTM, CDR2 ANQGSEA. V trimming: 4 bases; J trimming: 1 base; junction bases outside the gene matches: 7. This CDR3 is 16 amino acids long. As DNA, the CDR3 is TGCAGCGTTGGACTAGCGGGTCGTGGATCCTACAATGAGCAGTTCTTC. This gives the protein CSVGLAGRGSYNEQFF.

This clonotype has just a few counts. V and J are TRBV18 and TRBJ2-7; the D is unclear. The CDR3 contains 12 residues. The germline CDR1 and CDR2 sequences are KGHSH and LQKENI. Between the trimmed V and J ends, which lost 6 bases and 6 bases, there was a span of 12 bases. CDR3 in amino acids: CASSQGVVEQYF. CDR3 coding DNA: TGTGCCAGCTCCCAAGGTGTGGTCGAGCAGTACTTC.

The CDR3 DNA sequence: TGCAGTGCTAGAGCGGTCGACGGGAGAGGGGCAGATACGCAGTATTTT. Amino acids: CSARAVDGRGADTQYF. The J gene is TRBJ2-3, the V gene TRBV20-1, with D perhaps matching TRBD2 (6 bases). Germline lookup yields CDR1 DFQATT and CDR2 SNEGSKA (reference sequence). Trimming took off 1 base at V and 4 bases at J, with 18 bases between the two ends. The CDR3 loop spans 16 amino acids.

Here the CDR3 reads CASSYGTNYGYTF. The CDR3 DNA reads TGTGCCAGCAGTTACGGGACCAACTATGGCTACACCTTC. The rearrangement uses TRBV6-6 and TRBJ1-2, with a tentative D call TRBD1 (5 bases). The CDR3 covers 13 residues. The V gene lost 2 bases and the J gene lost 2 bases, with 6 bases spanning the gap. Germline values: CDR1 MNHNY, CDR2 SVGAGI (reference sequence).

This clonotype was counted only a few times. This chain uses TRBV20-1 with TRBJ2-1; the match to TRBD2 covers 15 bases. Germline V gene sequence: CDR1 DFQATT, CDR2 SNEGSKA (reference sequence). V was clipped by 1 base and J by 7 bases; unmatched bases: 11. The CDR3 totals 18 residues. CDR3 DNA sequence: TGCAGTGCTAGAGGCACCCGGGGACTAGCGGGAGGTGGGAATGAGCAGTTCTTC. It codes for CSARGTRGLAGGGNEQFF.

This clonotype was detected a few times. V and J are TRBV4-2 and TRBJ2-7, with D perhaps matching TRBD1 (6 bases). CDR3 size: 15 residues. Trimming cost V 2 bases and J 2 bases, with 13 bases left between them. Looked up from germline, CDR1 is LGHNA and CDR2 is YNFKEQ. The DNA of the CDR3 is TGTGCCAGCAGCCAAATTCAGGACAGAACCTACGAGCAGTACTTC. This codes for CASSQIQDRTYEQYF.